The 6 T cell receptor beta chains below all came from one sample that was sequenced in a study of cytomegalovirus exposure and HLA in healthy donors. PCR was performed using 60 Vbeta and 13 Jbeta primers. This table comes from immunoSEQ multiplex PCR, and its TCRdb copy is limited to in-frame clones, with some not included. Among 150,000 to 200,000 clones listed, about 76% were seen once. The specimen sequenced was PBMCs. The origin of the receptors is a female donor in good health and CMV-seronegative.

CDR3 DNA sequence: TGTGCCAGCAGCCCGACAGGGGCTGGAAACACCATATATTTT. Its protein is CASSPTGAGNTIYF. The chain recombines TRBV9 with TRBJ1-3, with 8 nucleotides matching TRBD1. The ends lost 4 bases at V and 2 bases at J; junction bases unmatched: 2. This CDR3 is built from 14 residues. Germline V gene data show CDR1 as SGDLS and CDR2 as YYNGEE.

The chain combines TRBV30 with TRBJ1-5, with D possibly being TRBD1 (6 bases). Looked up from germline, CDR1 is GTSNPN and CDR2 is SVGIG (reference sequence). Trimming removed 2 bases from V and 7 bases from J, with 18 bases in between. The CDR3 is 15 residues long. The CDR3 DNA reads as TGTGCCTGGAGTACCCGGCACAGGGTTAACCAGCCCCAGCATTTT. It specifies CAWSTRHRVNQPQHF.

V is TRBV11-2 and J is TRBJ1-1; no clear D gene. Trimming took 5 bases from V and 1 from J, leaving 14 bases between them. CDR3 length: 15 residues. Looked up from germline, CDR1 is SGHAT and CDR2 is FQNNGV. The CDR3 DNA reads TGTGCCAGCAGCCCTACGACCCGGGGGAACACTGAAGCTTTCTTT. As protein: CASSPTTRGNTEAFF.

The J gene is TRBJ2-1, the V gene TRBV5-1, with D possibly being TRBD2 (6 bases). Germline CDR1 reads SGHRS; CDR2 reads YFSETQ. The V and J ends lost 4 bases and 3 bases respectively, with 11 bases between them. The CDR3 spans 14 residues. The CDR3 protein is CASSIGTDYNEQFF. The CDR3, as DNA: TGCGCCAGCAGCATCGGGACTGACTACAATGAGCAGTTCTTC.

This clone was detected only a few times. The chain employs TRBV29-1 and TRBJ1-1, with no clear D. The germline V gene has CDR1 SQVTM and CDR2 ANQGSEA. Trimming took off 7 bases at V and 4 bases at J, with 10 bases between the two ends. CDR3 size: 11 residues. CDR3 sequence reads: CSGDMGTEAFF. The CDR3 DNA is TGCAGCGGAGACATGGGCACTGAAGCTTTCTTT.

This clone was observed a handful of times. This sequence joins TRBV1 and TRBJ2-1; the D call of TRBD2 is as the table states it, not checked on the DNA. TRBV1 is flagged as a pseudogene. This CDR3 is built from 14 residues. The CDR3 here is CTSSSWTFYNEQFF. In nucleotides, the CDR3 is TGCACCAGCAGCTCCTGGACTTTCTACAATGAGCAGTTCTTC.